These T cell receptor beta chains were read from a single sample in a study of cytomegalovirus exposure and HLA in healthy donors. Clones were sequenced by immunoSEQ multiplex PCR, and TCRdb holds only the in-frame ones, with some missing. The repertoire has around 180,000 clones, 81% of them found once; the top ten carry about 2%. The specimen was PBMCs. These receptors all stem from a woman between 18 and 29 years old in good health and CMV-seropositive. CDR3s include the opening cysteine and the closing phenylalanine or tryptophan. The D gene is left open where the match is weak. Size is stated for part of the rows, as once, few or many counts, or as a class when the clone is expanded.

15	.	TRBV5-4	TRBJ2-3	TRBD2	CASSSAGAGTDTQYF	TGTGCCAGCAGCTCAGCGGGGGCGGGCACAGATACGCAGTATTTT
15	.	TRBV7-9	TRBJ1-3	.	CASSPLRLSGNTIYF	TGTGCCAGCAGTCCTCTTAGATTGTCTGGAAACACCATATATTTT
18	.	TRBV9	TRBJ2-7	TRBD1	CTSSSRRDRGVSSYEQYF	TGTACCAGCAGCTCTCGCCGGGACAGGGGCGTCAGCTCCTACGAGCAGTACTTC
17	.	TRBV5-4	TRBJ2-3	.	CASSPGGGQGRADTQYF	TGTGCCAGCAGCCCGGGGGGAGGTCAGGGGAGGGCAGATACGCAGTATTTT
14	.	TRBV4-2	TRBJ1-6	.	CASSQDRGNSPLHF	TGTGCCAGCAGCCAAGACAGGGGAAACTCACCCCTCCACTTT
13	.	TRBV19	TRBJ2-7	.	CASSPGASYEQYF	TGTGCCAGTAGTCCAGGGGCCTCCTACGAGCAGTACTTC
13	.	TRBV10-1	TRBJ1-5	.	CASSEHPYQPQHF	TGCGCCAGCAGTGAACACCCCTATCAGCCCCAGCATTTT
11	.	TRBV7-8	TRBJ2-1	.	CASSLAGEQFF	TGTGCCAGCAGCTTAGCGGGCGAGCAGTTCTTC
15	.	TRBV6-5	TRBJ1-5	.	CASSPGQLNNQPQHF	TGTGCCAGCAGTCCCGGACAGCTGAATAATCAGCCCCAGCATTTT
13	.	TRBV7-9	TRBJ1-1	.	CASSLSGNTEAFF	TGTGCCAGCAGCTTATCGGGGAACACTGAAGCTTTCTTT
14	few	TRBV2	TRBJ2-1	.	CASRGHSGLNEQFF	TGTGCCAGCAGGGGCCACAGCGGGTTAAATGAGCAGTTCTTC
13	.	TRBV30	TRBJ1-3	.	CAWSVLSGNTIYF	TGTGCCTGGAGTGTACTCTCTGGAAACACCATATATTTT
15	.	TRBV28	TRBJ1-3	TRBD1	CASSYPGQGGNTIYF	TGTGCCAGCAGTTATCCGGGACAGGGTGGAAACACCATATATTTT
12	.	TRBV7-9	TRBJ2-5	.	CASSPIGETQYF	TGTGCCAGCAGTCCCATCGGAGAGACCCAGTACTTC
16	.	TRBV5-1	TRBJ2-3	TRBD2	CASRLLAGVKGDTQYF	TGCGCCAGCCGACTCCTAGCGGGGGTAAAGGGAGATACGCAGTATTTT
14	.	TRBV7-8	TRBJ2-3	TRBD1	CASSIQGAADTQYF	TGTGCCAGCAGCATCCAGGGGGCTGCAGATACGCAGTATTTT
15	.	TRBV7-2	TRBJ1-2	TRBD1	CASSLQGAPGYGYTF	TGTGCCAGCAGCTTACAGGGGGCCCCGGGCTATGGCTACACCTTC
16	.	TRBV25-1	TRBJ1-5	.	CASSAGLRGGNQPQHF	TGTGCCAGCAGTGCAGGTCTGAGGGGAGGAAATCAGCCCCAGCATTTT
18	.	TRBV7-8	TRBJ2-1	TRBD2	CASSPGTSGRYSYNEQFF	TGTGCCAGCAGCCCTGGGACTAGCGGGAGATACTCCTACAATGAGCAGTTCTTC
14	.	TRBV11-3	TRBJ2-7	TRBD1	CASSLGQGWDEQYF	TGTGCCAGCAGCTTGGGACAGGGGTGGGACGAGCAGTACTTC